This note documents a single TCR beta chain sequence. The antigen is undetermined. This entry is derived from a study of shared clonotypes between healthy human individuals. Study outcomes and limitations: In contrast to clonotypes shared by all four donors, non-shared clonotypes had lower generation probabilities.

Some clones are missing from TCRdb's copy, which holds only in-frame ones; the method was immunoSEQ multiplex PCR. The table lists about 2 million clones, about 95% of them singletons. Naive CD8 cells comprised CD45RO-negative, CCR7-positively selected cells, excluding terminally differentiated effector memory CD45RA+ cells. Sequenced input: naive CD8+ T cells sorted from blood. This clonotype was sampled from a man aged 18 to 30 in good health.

In DNA, the CDR3 is TGTGCCAGCAGCTTTGGAACATCCACAGATACGCAGTATTTT. Its protein product is CASSFGTSTDTQYF. The chain is built from TRBV7-9 and TRBJ2-3; D gene ambiguous. The germline gives CDR1 SEHNR, CDR2 FQNEAQ (reference sequence). V lost 3 bases and J lost 2, with 9 bases in between. The CDR3 sequence is 14 residues long. Filled out from reference TRBV7-9 and TRBJ2-3, the complete variable domain reads DTGVSQNPRHKITKRGQNVTFRCDPISEHNRLYWYRQTLGQGPEFLTYFQNEAQLEKSRLLSDRFSAERPKGSFSTLEIQRTEQGDSAMYLCASSFGTSTDTQYFGPGTRLTVL.